Given below is one T cell receptor (beta chain) in context. Germline V gene data show CDR1 as MNHEY and CDR2 as SMNVEV (reference sequence). V lost 11 bases and J lost 5, with 18 bases in between. The CDR3 runs to 13 residues. The sample belongs to a study of blood T cell repertoires in COVID-19. On the study more broadly: The United States, Italy and Spain were the sources of the acute and convalescent COVID-19 samples. T cells, B-cell-depleted T cells, or PBMCs supplied cDNA or gDNA.

Authors' data handling: Amplification with reference gene primers provided the estimates of nucleated cell counts. Clones were read by immunoSEQ multiplex PCR, and TCRdb kept only the in-frame ones, dropping some. V and J calls and clone size come straight from that table; D and trimming were deduced from the DNA. The sample records some 210,000 clones, almost 85% being singletons. The sequencing sample was made of peripheral blood. The TCR comes from a woman in her forties or fifties with active or convalescent COVID-19. The chain recombines TRBV27 with TRBJ1-1; TRBD1 is a possible D gene (5 bases). CDR3 residues: CASQGRISTEAFF. The CDR3 DNA is TGTGCCTCCCAGGGAAGAATTTCGACTGAAGCTTTCTTT.